Below, one T cell receptor beta chain is given with its context. This specimen comes from a study of blood T cell repertoires in COVID-19. Study context: Italy, Spain and the United States were the sources of the convalescent and acute COVID-19 samples.

Only in-frame clones appear in the TCRdb table, and some are missing; sequencing was by immunoSEQ multiplex PCR. The sample holds 350,000 to 450,000 clones, 85% to 90% seen once. The CDR3 totals 13 residues. Germline loops: CDR1 SGHRS, CDR2 YFSETQ. V was trimmed by 0 bases and J by 8 bases, leaving 9 bases between them. This chain connects TRBV5-1 to TRBJ2-1; tentatively, D is TRBD1 (5 bases). The sequence came from a man aged 25-45 years who had recovered from COVID-19. What was sequenced was PBMCs or T cells enriched from blood (not recorded which). CDR3 amino acids: CASSLVWGHEQFF. The CDR3 coding sequence is TGCGCCAGCAGCTTGGTATGGGGCCATGAGCAGTTCTTC.